This is a list of T cell receptor beta chains from one sample in a study of response to subunit inactivated influenza vaccine. TCRdb reprocessed the RT-PCR reads via MiXCR and lists one record per CDR3 protein. The sample lists 500,000 to 550,000 distinct CDR3 sequences, less than 8% occurring once. The specimen comprised PBMCs from blood, sampled around 25 months after vaccination. The receptor set was obtained from a man aged 50 to 69 who received an inactivated influenza vaccine. The CDR3 runs from the conserved cysteine through the conserved F or W. A D gene is named only where the DNA matches it firmly. Only part of the rows carry a size: once, few, many, or a class if the clone is expanded.

>TRBV7-9|16|NA|TRBJ1-3|NA
TGTGCCAGCAGCTTAACCCCCCCTAACTCTGGAAACACCATATATTTT
CASSLTPPNSGNTIYF
>TRBV15|13|many|TRBJ2-1|NA
TGTGCCACCGGGACAAAGGCCTACAATGAGCAGTTCTTC
CATGTKAYNEQFF
>TRBV4-3|17|NA|TRBJ2-7|NA
TGCGCCAGCAGCCAAGATCTCGGGTGGGGAAAATCCTACGAGCAGTACTTC
CASSQDLGWGKSYEQYF
>TRBV5-1|13|few|TRBJ1-2|NA
TGCGCCAGCAGCATGGGACGGCTCTATGGCTACACCTTC
CASSMGRLYGYTF
>TRBV2|16|few|TRBJ2-6|TRBD1
TGTGCCAGCAGGGGGACAGTTCACTCTGGGGCCAACGTCCTGACTTTC
CASRGTVHSGANVLTF
>TRBV5-6|15|many|TRBJ2-5|TRBD2
TGTGCCAGCAGCTTGGGACTAGCGGGTTTGGAGACCCAGTACTTC
CASSLGLAGLETQYF
>TRBV2|15|many|TRBJ1-5|TRBD1
TGTGCCAGCAGTTTAGGGACAGTAAGCAATCAGCCCCAGCATTTT
CASSLGTVSNQPQHF
>TRBV12-3/TRBV12-4|14|many|TRBJ2-5|NA
TGTGCCAGCAGTTTTCTAGGGCCGTCGGCTACCCAGTACTTC
CASSFLGPSATQYF
>TRBV30|12|few|TRBJ2-4|NA
TGTGCCTGGAGTCGCAGCGGGAACATTCAGTACTTC
CAWSRSGNIQYF
>TRBV29-1|17|few|TRBJ2-5|NA
TGCAGCGTTGAAGCTTTTGGGCCCAGGCTGGTACGAGAGACCCAGTACTTC
CSVEAFGPRLVRETQYF
>TRBV4-3|15|NA|TRBJ2-2|NA
TGCGCCAGCAGCACCGAGCCTCAGGGAACCGGGGAGCTGTTTTTT
CASSTEPQGTGELFF
>TRBV4-3|15|many|TRBJ1-5|NA
TGCGCCAGCAGCCAAGAGACGGGGAACAATCAGCCCCAGCATTTT
CASSQETGNNQPQHF
>TRBV9|14|NA|TRBJ1-6|NA
TGTGCCAGCAGCGTGGGGCAGACATATTCACCCCTCCACTTT
CASSVGQTYSPLHF
>TRBV27|16|many|TRBJ2-4|NA
TGTGCCAGCACTACAAACCGGGGCCAGGGGCGGAACATTCAGTACTTC
CASTTNRGQGRNIQYF
>TRBV20-1|13|NA|TRBJ1-2|NA
TGCAGTGCTGAGGACCCCCGGTCGGGTGGCTACACCTTC
CSAEDPRSGGYTF
>TRBV5-1|13|NA|TRBJ2-7|NA
TGCGCCAGCAGCTTGGGGTCGTACTACGAGCAGTACTTC
CASSLGSYYEQYF
>TRBV2|11|NA|TRBJ2-1|NA
TGTGCCGCAAGACGCGAGAATGAGCAGTTCTTC
CAARRENEQFF
>TRBV6-2/TRBV6-3|17|few|TRBJ2-3|TRBD2
TGTGCCAGCAGTTACCGACCACTAGCGGGAGGCACAGATACGCAGTATTTT
CASSYRPLAGGTDTQYF
>TRBV18|15|many|TRBJ1-6|NA
TGTGCCAGCTCACCAGGGCGGGTCGATAATTCACCCCTCCACTTT
CASSPGRVDNSPLHF
>TRBV9|17|few|TRBJ2-1|NA
TGTGCCAGCAGCGTAGACTTTCGCCCCACGGGGCCCAATGAGCAGTTCTTC
CASSVDFRPTGPNEQFF
>TRBV27|14|few|TRBJ2-2|NA
TGTGCCAGCAGTTGGTCGGGTAACACCGGGGAGCTGTTTTTT
CASSWSGNTGELFF
>TRBV20-1|15|NA|TRBJ2-2|TRBD2
TGCAGTGCTAGAGTTGGCGGGAGTGACACCGGGGAGCTGTTTTTT
CSARVGGSDTGELFF
>TRBV12-3/TRBV12-4|16|NA|TRBJ2-7|TRBD2
TGTGCCAGCAGTTCGCACTCACTAGCGGGAGGGCTCGAGCAGTACTTC
CASSSHSLAGGLEQYF
>TRBV4-1|15|many|TRBJ1-2|NA
TGCGCCAGCAGCCAAGACGGGCGATACCTACAAGGCTACACCTTC
CASSQDGRYLQGYTF
>TRBV20-1|15|many|TRBJ2-1|NA
TGCAGTGCTGCCGCCGGGACCGACCGGGCTGTTGAGCAGTTCTTC
CSAAAGTDRAVEQFF
>TRBV5-5|14|many|TRBJ2-3|NA
TGTGCCAGCAAAACCGGGACTAGCACAGATACGCAGTATTTT
CASKTGTSTDTQYF
>TRBV15|15|many|TRBJ1-5|NA
TGTGCCACCAGCAGAGGGACAGTTAGCAATCAGCCCCAGCATTTT
CATSRGTVSNQPQHF
>TRBV7-2|15|NA|TRBJ2-2|TRBD2
TGTGCCAGCAGCCCCGGGGGGGCCGAGACCGGGGAGCTGTTTTTT
CASSPGGAETGELFF
>TRBV5-5|15|few|TRBJ2-7|NA
TGTGCCAGCAGCTTGGTCGCAGGGCCCACAGGGGAGCAGTACTTC
CASSLVAGPTGEQYF